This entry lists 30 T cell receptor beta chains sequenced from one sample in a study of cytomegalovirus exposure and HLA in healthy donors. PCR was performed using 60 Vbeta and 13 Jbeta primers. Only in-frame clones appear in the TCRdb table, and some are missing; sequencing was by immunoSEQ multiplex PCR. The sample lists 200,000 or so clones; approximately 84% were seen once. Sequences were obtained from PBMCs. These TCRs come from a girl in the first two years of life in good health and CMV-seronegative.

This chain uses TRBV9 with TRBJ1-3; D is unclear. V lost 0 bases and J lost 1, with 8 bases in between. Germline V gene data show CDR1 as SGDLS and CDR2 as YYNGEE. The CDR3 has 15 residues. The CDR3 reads CASSVAPGSGNTIYF. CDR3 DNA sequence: TGTGCCAGCAGCGTAGCCCCGGGGTCTGGAAACACCATATATTTT.

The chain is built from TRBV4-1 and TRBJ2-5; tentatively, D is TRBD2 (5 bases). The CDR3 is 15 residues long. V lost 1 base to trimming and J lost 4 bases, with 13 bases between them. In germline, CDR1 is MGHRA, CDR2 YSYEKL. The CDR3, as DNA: TGCGCCAGCAGCCAAGGCTTTACTAGTCTAGAGACCCAGTACTTC. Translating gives CASSQGFTSLETQYF.

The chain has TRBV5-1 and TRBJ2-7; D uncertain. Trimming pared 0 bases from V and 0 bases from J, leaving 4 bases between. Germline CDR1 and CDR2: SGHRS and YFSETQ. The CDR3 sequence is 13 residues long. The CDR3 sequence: CASSLVASYEQYF. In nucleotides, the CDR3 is TGCGCCAGCAGCTTGGTAGCCTCCTACGAGCAGTACTTC.

CDR3 sequence: CASSFALLFLETQYF. As DNA, the CDR3 is TGTGCCAGCAGCTTTGCGCTATTATTTCTCGAGACCCAGTACTTC. V usage is TRBV12-1 and J usage is TRBJ2-5; whether TRBD2, the table's D call, matches the DNA was not checked. TRBV12-1 is tagged as a pseudogene. The length of the CDR3 is 15 residues.

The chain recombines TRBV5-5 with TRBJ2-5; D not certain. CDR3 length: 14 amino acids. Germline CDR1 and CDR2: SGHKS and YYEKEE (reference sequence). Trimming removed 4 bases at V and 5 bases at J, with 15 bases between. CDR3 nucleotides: TGTGCCAGCAGCAACCTAATAAGCGTTGAGACCCAGTACTTC. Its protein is CASSNLISVETQYF.

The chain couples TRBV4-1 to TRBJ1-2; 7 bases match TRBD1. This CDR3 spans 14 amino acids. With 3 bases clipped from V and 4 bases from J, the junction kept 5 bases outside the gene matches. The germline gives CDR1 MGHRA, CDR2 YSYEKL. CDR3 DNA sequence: TGCGCCAGCAGCCAGAGGGGGCAGCGCTATGGCTACACCTTC. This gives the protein CASSQRGQRYGYTF.

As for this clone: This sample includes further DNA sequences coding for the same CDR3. The CDR3: CASGGGGLGNTGELFF. CDR3 bases: TGTGCCAGCGGTGGCGGGGGGTTGGGGAACACCGGGGAGCTGTTTTTT. This chain links TRBV7-9 with TRBJ2-2, with 8 bases fitting TRBD2. The V segment lost 8 bases and the J segment 1 base; nucleotides outside the gene matches: 9. Germline V CDR1 and CDR2: SEHNR, FQNEAQ (reference sequence). This CDR3 comprises 16 residues.

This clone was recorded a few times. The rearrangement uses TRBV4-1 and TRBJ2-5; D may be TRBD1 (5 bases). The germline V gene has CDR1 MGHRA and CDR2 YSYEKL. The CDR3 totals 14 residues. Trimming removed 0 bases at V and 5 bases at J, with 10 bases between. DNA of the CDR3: TGCGCCAGCAGCCAAGATGGCAGGGTTGAGACCCAGTACTTC. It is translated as CASSQDGRVETQYF.

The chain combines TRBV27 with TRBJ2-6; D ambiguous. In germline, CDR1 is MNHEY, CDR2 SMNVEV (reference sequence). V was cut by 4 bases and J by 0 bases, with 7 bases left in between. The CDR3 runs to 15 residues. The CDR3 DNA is TGTGCCAGCAGTTCTCCAGACTCTGGGGCCAACGTCCTGACTTTC. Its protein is CASSSPDSGANVLTF. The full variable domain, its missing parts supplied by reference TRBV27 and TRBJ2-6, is EAQVTQNPRYLITVTGKKLTVTCSQNMNHEYMSWYRQDPGLGLRQIYYSMNVEVTDKGDVPEGYKVSRKEKRNFPLILESPSPNQTSLYFCASSSPDSGANVLTFGAGSRLTVL.

The CDR3 sequence is CASSLGALAVEQYF. In nucleotides, the CDR3 is TGTGCCAGCAGTTTAGGGGCGTTAGCGGTCGAGCAGTACTTC. The rearrangement links TRBV27 to TRBJ2-7; TRBD2 might be the D (6 bases). This CDR3 has 14 amino acids. Germline CDR1 and CDR2: MNHEY and SMNVEV (reference sequence). Trimming stripped 2 bases from V and 6 bases from J, with 14 bases between.

The CDR3 DNA is TGTGCCAGCAGCGTAGGATCAGGGTCGGGGAACACTGAAGCTTTCTTT. This sequence encodes CASSVGSGSGNTEAFF. The J gene is TRBJ1-1, the V gene TRBV9; possible D gene TRBD1, 5 bases. V lost 0 bases to trimming and J lost 1 base, with 13 bases between them. Per germline, CDR1 SGDLS and CDR2 YYNGEE. This CDR3 region has 16 residues.

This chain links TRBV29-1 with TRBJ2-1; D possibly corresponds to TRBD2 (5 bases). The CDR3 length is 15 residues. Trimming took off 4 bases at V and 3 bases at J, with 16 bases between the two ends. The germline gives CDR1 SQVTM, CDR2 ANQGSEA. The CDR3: CSVGGRIYYYNEQFF. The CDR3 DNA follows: TGCAGCGTTGGAGGGCGGATTTATTACTACAATGAGCAGTTCTTC.

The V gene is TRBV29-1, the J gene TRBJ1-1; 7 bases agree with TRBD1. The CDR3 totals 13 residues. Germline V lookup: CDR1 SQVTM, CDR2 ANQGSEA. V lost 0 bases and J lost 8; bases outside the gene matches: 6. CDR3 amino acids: CSVEDWGDREAFF. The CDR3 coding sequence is TGCAGCGTTGAAGATTGGGGGGACAGAGAAGCTTTCTTT.

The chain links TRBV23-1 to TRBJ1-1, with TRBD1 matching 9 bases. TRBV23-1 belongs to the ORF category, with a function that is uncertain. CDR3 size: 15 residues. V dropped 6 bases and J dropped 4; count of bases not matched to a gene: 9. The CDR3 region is CASRLSTGGSTEAFF. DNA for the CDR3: TGCGCCAGCAGACTTTCGACAGGGGGGAGCACTGAAGCTTTCTTT.

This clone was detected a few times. For the CDR3, the DNA is TGTGCCAGCAGTTTCCGGGACAGGGGTCGGGGTGGCTACACCTTC. It translates to CASSFRDRGRGGYTF. The rearrangement joins TRBV27 to TRBJ1-2; 10 nucleotides line up with TRBD1. CDR1 and CDR2 from the germline V gene are MNHEY and SMNVEV (reference sequence). The CDR3 is 15 residues long. The trim removed 3 bases at V and 7 bases at J, leaving 8 bases unmatched.

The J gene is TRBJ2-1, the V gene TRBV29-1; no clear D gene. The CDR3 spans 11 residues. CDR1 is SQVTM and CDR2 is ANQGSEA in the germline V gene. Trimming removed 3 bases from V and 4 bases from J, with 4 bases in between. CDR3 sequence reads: CSVDPYNEQFF. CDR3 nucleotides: TGCAGCGTTGATCCGTACAATGAGCAGTTCTTC.

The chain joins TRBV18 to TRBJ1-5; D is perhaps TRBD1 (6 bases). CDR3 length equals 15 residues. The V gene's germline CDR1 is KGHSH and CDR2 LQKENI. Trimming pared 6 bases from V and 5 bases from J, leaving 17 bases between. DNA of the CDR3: TGTGCCAGCTCCTACGGACAGTCCGACTATCAGCCCCAGCATTTT. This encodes CASSYGQSDYQPQHF.

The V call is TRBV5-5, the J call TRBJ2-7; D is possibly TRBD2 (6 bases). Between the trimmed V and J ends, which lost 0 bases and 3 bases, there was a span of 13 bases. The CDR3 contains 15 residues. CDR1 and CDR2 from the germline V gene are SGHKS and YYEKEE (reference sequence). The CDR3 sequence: CASSLEPGTYYEQYF. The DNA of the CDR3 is TGTGCCAGCAGCTTGGAGCCAGGGACTTACTACGAGCAGTACTTC.

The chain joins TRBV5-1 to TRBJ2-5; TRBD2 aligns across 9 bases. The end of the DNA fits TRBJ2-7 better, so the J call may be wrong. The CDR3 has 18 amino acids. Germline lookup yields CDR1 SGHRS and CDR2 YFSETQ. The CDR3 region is CASSFADRRERGAIEQYF. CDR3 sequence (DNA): TGCGCCAGCAGCTTCGCAGACCGGAGAGAGCGGGGGGCCATCGAGCAGTACTTC.

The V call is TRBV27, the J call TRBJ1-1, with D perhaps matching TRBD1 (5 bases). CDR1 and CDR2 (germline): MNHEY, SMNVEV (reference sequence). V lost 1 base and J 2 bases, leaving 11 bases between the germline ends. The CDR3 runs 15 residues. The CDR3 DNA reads TGTGCCAGCAGTTTATACGGGGGGGTTAACACTGAAGCTTTCTTT. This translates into CASSLYGGVNTEAFF.

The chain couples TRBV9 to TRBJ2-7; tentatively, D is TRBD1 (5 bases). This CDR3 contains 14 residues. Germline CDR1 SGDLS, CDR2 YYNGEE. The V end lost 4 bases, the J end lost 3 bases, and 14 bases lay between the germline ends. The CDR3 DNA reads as TGTGCCAGCAGCTCTACAACAGGTTACTACGAGCAGTACTTC. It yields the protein CASSSTTGYYEQYF. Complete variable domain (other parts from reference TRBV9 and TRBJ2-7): DSGVTQTPKHLITATGQRVTLRCSPRSGDLSVYWYQQSLDQGLQFLIQYYNGEERAKGNILERFSAQQFPDLHSELNLSSLELGDSALYFCASSSTTGYYEQYFGPGTRLTVT.

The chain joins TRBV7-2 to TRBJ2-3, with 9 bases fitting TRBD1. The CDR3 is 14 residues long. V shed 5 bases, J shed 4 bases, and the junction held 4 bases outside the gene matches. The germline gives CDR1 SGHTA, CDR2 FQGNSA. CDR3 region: CASSVGQGPDTQYF. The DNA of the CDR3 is TGTGCCAGCAGCGTCGGACAGGGGCCAGATACGCAGTATTTT.

The CDR3 reads CASSVLICQYF. The CDR3 bases are TGTGCCAGCAGCGTCTTAATTTGCCAGTACTTC. The chain is built from TRBV9 and TRBJ2-5, with D uncertain. Germline loops: CDR1 SGDLS, CDR2 YYNGEE. This CDR3 comprises 11 residues. The germline V and J ends were trimmed by 2 bases and 10 bases, with 9 bases remaining between them.

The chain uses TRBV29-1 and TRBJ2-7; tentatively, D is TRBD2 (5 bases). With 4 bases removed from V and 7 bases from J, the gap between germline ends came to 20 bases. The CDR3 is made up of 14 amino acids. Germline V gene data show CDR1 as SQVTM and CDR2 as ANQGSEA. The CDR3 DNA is TGCAGCGTTGCAAGGGCTCTCACCTGGGAGGAGCAGTACTTC. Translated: CSVARALTWEEQYF.

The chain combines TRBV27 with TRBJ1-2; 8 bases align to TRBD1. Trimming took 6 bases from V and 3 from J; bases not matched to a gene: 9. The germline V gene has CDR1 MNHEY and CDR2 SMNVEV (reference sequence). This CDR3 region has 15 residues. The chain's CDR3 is CASRSDREQDYGYTF. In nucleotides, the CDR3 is TGTGCCAGCAGATCGGACAGGGAGCAGGACTATGGCTACACCTTC.

As DNA, the CDR3 is TGTGCCAGCCTCCGGGACAGGGACGCTGAAGCTTTCTTT. This gives the protein CASLRDRDAEAFF. The chain uses TRBV21-1 and TRBJ1-1; the D call TRBD1 from the table was never checked on the DNA. TRBV21-1 is an annotated pseudogene. The CDR3 consists of 13 residues.

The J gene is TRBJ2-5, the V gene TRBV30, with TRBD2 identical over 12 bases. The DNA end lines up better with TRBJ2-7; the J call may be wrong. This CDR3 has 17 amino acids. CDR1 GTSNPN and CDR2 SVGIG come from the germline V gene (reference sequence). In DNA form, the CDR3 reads TGTGCCTGGAGTCTAGGGAGGACTAGCGGGATTTCCTACGAGCAGTACTTC. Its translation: CAWSLGRTSGISYEQYF.

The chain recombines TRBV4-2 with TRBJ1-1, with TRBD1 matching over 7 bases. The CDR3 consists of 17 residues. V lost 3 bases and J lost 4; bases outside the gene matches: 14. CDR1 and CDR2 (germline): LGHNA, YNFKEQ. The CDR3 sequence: CASSQPPGQILSTEAFF. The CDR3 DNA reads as TGTGCCAGCAGCCAGCCCCCGGGACAGATTTTGAGCACTGAAGCTTTCTTT.

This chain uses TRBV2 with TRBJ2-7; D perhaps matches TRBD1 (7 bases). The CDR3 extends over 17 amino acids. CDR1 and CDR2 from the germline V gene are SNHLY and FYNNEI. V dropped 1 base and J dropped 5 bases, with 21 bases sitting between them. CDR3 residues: CASSEGYSGQGGDEQYF. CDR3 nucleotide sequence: TGTGCCAGCAGTGAAGGATATTCGGGTCAGGGGGGCGACGAGCAGTACTTC.

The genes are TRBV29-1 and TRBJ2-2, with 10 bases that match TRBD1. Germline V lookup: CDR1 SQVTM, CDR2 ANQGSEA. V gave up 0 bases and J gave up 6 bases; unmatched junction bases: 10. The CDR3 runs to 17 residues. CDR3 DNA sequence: TGCAGCGTTGAAGATCGTACGGGACAGGGGTTGGCCGGGGAGCTGTTTTTT. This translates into CSVEDRTGQGLAGELFF.